The 17 T cell receptor beta chains given below trace back to one sample, sequenced in a study of T cell changes during pregnancy in multiple sclerosis. The protocol was immunoSEQ multiplex PCR, while the TCRdb copy is restricted to in-frame clones and leaves out a portion. The sample includes 13,000 to 15,000 clones, 86% of them seen just once. Source: CD8+ T cells from peripheral blood mononuclear cells, taken in the first trimester of pregnancy. The receptors were gathered from a female donor with multiple sclerosis, enrolled in a pregnancy study.

This clone was found a few times. The chain is built from TRBV5-1 and TRBJ1-1; no definite D call. CDR3 length: 13 amino acids. CDR1 and CDR2 (germline): SGHRS, YFSETQ. V lost 9 bases to trimming and J lost 1 base, with 13 bases between them. Written as DNA, the CDR3 is TGCGCCACCTACGGCGGGGAGAACACTGAAGCTTTCTTT. This translates into CATYGGENTEAFF. The variable domain in full, with the rest retrieved from reference TRBV5-1 and TRBJ1-1, is KAGVTQTPRYLIKTRGQQVTLSCSPISGHRSVSWYQQTPGQGLQFLFEYFSETQRNKGNFPGRFSGRQFSNSRSEMNVSTLELGDSALYLCATYGGENTEAFFGQGTRLTVV.

This clone was picked up one time. The rearrangement links TRBV10-3 to TRBJ2-1, with 10 bases matching TRBD2. The CDR3 is 20 residues long. CDR1 and CDR2 from the germline V gene are ENHRY and SYGVKD. The V segment lost 0 bases and the J segment 3 bases; nucleotides outside the gene matches: 14. CDR3 sequence (DNA): TGTGCCATCAGTGAGTCGAAAGCCAGCGGGGGGGCCATCGTCTACAATGAGCAGTTCTTC. It yields the protein CAISESKASGGAIVYNEQFF.

This clone was seen once. This sequence joins TRBV2 and TRBJ1-6; 8 bases line up with TRBD1. Unmatched junction bases numbered 7, after V lost 11 bases and J lost 7 bases. The CDR3 consists of 13 residues. Germline V gene data show CDR1 as SNHLY and CDR2 as FYNNEI. The CDR3 bases are TGTGCCGGATTTACAGGGGGGAATTCACCCCTCCACTTT. Translating it yields CAGFTGGNSPLHF.

This chain uses TRBV25-1 with TRBJ2-7; weak D call: TRBD1 (5 bases). Trimming left V 1 base short and J 4 bases short, with 11 bases between. The CDR3 is 14 amino acids. The germline gives CDR1 MGHDK, CDR2 SYGVNS. CDR3 sequence (DNA): TGTGCCAGCAGTGAATCTGGTGGGGCTTACGAGCAGTACTTC. Residues: CASSESGGAYEQYF.

This chain links TRBV19 with TRBJ1-5, with D uncertain. Germline V gene sequence: CDR1 LNHDA, CDR2 SQIVND (reference sequence). Trimming took off 5 bases at V and 9 bases at J, with 23 bases between the two ends. CDR3 length: 16 amino acids. CDR3: CASSFPWEVSPWPQHF. For the CDR3, the DNA is TGTGCCAGTAGTTTCCCTTGGGAGGTCAGCCCGTGGCCCCAGCATTTT. Together with reference TRBV19 and TRBJ1-5, the CDR3 gives the full variable domain: DGGITQSPKYLFRKEGQNVTLSCEQNLNHDAMYWYRQDPGQGLRLIYYSQIVNDFQKGDIAEGYSVSREKKESFPLTVTSAQKNPTAFYLCASSFPWEVSPWPQHFGDGTRLSIL.

V is TRBV5-4 and J is TRBJ1-2; 8 bases fit TRBD1. CDR3 length: 16 amino acids. The germline CDR1 and CDR2 sequences are SGHNT and YYREEE (reference sequence). Germline trimming cut 0 bases from V and 2 bases from J; bases unmatched to any gene: 6. The CDR3 loop is CASSLDGGQGNYGYTF. CDR3 DNA sequence: TGTGCCAGCAGCTTGGACGGAGGACAGGGAAACTATGGCTACACCTTC.

This chain joins TRBV19 and TRBJ2-7, with a tentative D call TRBD1 (5 bases). Germline lookup yields CDR1 LNHDA and CDR2 SQIVND (reference sequence). The CDR3 loop spans 13 amino acids. The V end lost 5 bases, the J end lost 1 base, and 9 bases lay between the germline ends. CDR3 region: CASSAQVSYEQYF. CDR3 DNA: TGTGCCAGTAGTGCACAGGTATCCTACGAGCAGTACTTC.

V usage is TRBV5-1 and J usage is TRBJ1-1, with TRBD1 identical over 7 bases. CDR1 and CDR2 (germline): SGHRS, YFSETQ. J gave up 0 bases and V 0 bases, and 8 bases lay outside the gene matches. The length of the CDR3 is 17 residues. This CDR3 is CASSLDLNRGLNTEAFF. The CDR3 DNA reads TGCGCCAGCAGCTTGGACCTTAACAGGGGATTGAACACTGAAGCTTTCTTT.

The chain carries TRBV28 and TRBJ1-1; no definite D call. V lost 2 bases and J lost 2, with 9 bases in between. Germline CDR1 is MDHEN and CDR2 is SYDVKM. This CDR3 is built from 14 residues. The CDR3 bases are TGTGCCAGCAGTTTACGCGGGTTAAACACTGAAGCTTTCTTT. It translates to CASSLRGLNTEAFF.

The chain links TRBV30 to TRBJ2-1, with 8 positions matching TRBD2. Trimming at V came to 5 bases and at J to 4 bases, leaving 13 bases not matched to a gene. The CDR3 runs 16 residues. Looked up from germline, CDR1 is GTSNPN and CDR2 is SVGIG (reference sequence). The CDR3 nucleotides read TGTGCCTGGTCTTCAGGCAGGAGCGGGAGATACAATGAGCAGTTCTTC. This codes for CAWSSGRSGRYNEQFF.

This chain links TRBV28 with TRBJ1-3; 10 bases are a match to TRBD1. CDR3 length equals 16 residues. V was clipped by 4 bases and J by 2 bases; unmatched bases: 5. Germline values: CDR1 MDHEN, CDR2 SYDVKM. The CDR3 loop is CASSSRGQGTGNTIYF. The CDR3 region has the DNA TGTGCCAGCAGTTCTAGGGGACAGGGGACTGGAAACACCATATATTTT.

This clone came up once. The gene calls are TRBV5-5 and TRBJ1-4, with 9 bases identical to TRBD1. This CDR3 has 18 residues. Germline V gene data show CDR1 as SGHKS and CDR2 as YYEKEE (reference sequence). V was clipped by 0 bases and J by 3 bases; unmatched bases: 9. CDR3 sequence reads: CASSLGPGTGNPNEKLFF. The CDR3 bases are TGTGCCAGCAGCTTGGGGCCCGGGACAGGGAATCCTAATGAAAAACTGTTTTTT.

In DNA, the CDR3 is TGTGCCAGCAGTCCCCCCGGACAGGGTTTTAAGGCAGATACGCAGTATTTT. This codes for CASSPPGQGFKADTQYF. The chain combines TRBV27 with TRBJ2-3; TRBD1 aligns across 8 bases. Germline CDR1 MNHEY, CDR2 SMNVEV (reference sequence). With 5 bases clipped from V and 4 bases from J, the junction kept 14 bases outside the gene matches. The CDR3 loop spans 17 amino acids.

The chain carries TRBV15 and TRBJ1-2; 8 nucleotides agree with TRBD1. Trimming cost V 4 bases and J 5 bases; bases outside gene matches: 9. This CDR3 is built from 15 residues. Germline V gene data show CDR1 as LNHNV and CDR2 as YYDKDF (reference sequence). The CDR3 sequence: CATSTRQGSMYGYTF. CDR3 DNA: TGTGCCACCAGCACTCGACAGGGGAGTATGTATGGCTACACCTTC.

The rearrangement links TRBV28 to TRBJ1-4; 8 bases match TRBD1. V was pared by 4 bases and J by 5 bases, with 6 bases of the junction left unmatched. The V gene's germline CDR1 is MDHEN and CDR2 SYDVKM. The length of the CDR3 is 15 residues. CDR3 loop: CASSSQGAQNEKLFF. The CDR3 nucleotides read TGTGCCAGCAGTTCCCAGGGGGCGCAGAATGAAAAACTGTTTTTT.

V usage is TRBV5-1 and J usage is TRBJ1-5; 7 nucleotides match TRBD1. The length of the CDR3 is 15 residues. V lost 3 bases and J lost 5; bases outside the gene matches: 8. CDR1 is SGHRS and CDR2 is YFSETQ in the germline V gene. The CDR3 protein is CASSSTGTDDQPQHF. The CDR3 nucleotides read TGCGCCAGCAGCTCGACAGGGACGGATGATCAGCCCCAGCATTTT.

The V and J genes are TRBV30 and TRBJ1-5; D ambiguous. The V end was cut by 4 bases, the J end by 4 bases, with 20 bases between. The CDR3 consists of 16 residues. Germline CDR1 and CDR2: GTSNPN and SVGIG (reference sequence). This CDR3 is CAWNPREHPPNQPQHF. For the CDR3, the DNA is TGTGCCTGGAACCCAAGGGAGCACCCCCCAAATCAGCCCCAGCATTTT.